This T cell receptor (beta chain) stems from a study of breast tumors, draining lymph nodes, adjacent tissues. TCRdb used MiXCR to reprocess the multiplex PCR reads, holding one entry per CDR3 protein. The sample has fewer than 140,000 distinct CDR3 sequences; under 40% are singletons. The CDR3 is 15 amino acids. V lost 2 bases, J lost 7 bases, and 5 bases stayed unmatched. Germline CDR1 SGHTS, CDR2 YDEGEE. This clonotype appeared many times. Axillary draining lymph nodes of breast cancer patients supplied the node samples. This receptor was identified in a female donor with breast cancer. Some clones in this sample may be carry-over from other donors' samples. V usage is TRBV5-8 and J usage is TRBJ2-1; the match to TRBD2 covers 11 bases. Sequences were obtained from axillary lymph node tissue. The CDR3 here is CASSLIAGGRNEQFF. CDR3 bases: TGTGCCAGCAGCTTAATAGCGGGGGGGCGAAATGAGCAGTTCTTC.